This T cell receptor (beta chain) was observed in a study of shared clonotypes between healthy human individuals. Produced via immunoSEQ multiplex PCR; TCRdb's table is partial and in-frame only. The table has about 1 million clones, around 76% seen once. The CDR3 totals 14 residues. CDR1 and CDR2 (germline): SQVTM, ANQGSEA. This clone was seen a few times. The sample taken for sequencing was memory CD4+ T cells sorted from blood. As to subset: CD45RA-negative fraction. The clonotype was recovered from a man aged 18 to 30 in good health. The genes are TRBV29-1 and TRBJ1-2, with 11 positions matching TRBD1. The CDR3 DNA reads as TGCGTGGGGACAGGGGGATCAGCTAACTATGGCTACACCTTC. The encoded protein is CVGTGGSANYGYTF. The full variable domain, in which reference TRBV29-1 and TRBJ1-2 provide the parts outside the CDR3, is SAVISQKPSRDICQRGTSLTIQCQVDSQVTMMFWYRQQPGQSLTLIATANQGSEATYESGFVIDKFPISRPNLTFSTLTVSNMSPEDSSIYLCVGTGGSANYGYTFGSGTRLTVV.